This T cell receptor beta chain is drawn from a study of cytomegalovirus exposure and HLA in healthy donors. Study as a whole: An earlier analysis identified 100 million to 130 million unique TCR beta sequences in about 200 million T cells.

Comments on this clone: The antigen is not known.

V was shortened by 10 bases and J by 1 base, with 16 bases between the two germline ends. The CDR3 spans 14 residues. CDR1 ENHRY and CDR2 SYGVKD come from the germline V gene. 13 Jbeta primers and 60 Vbeta primers were used for the PCR. Clones were read by immunoSEQ multiplex PCR, and TCRdb kept only the in-frame ones, dropping some. The table lists 85,000 to 100,000 clones, around 82% of them singletons. Broader study findings: Using a false discovery rate of 0.05, a later analysis showed that approximately 17,000 TCR beta sequences were associated with HLA alleles.

The sample consisted of PBMCs. This rearrangement joins TRBV10-3 to TRBJ1-1; D is unclear. The TCR comes from a man aged 40-55 years in good health and CMV-seronegative. The DNA for the CDR3 is TGTGCCACCCAACTCGGAGGTGAGAACACTGAAGCTTTCTTT. Amino acids: CATQLGGENTEAFF.